This is a list of T cell receptor beta chains from one sample in a study of blood T cell repertoires in COVID-19. Here immunoSEQ multiplex PCR was the method, and the copy in TCRdb shows in-frame clones only, minus some. The sample shows about 28,000 clones, 76% of them seen only once. The source material was peripheral blood. The origin of the receptors is a man aged 70 or older with acute or convalescent COVID-19. Each CDR3 is given with its conserved first and last residue. The order of the fields is D gene, clone size, V gene, J gene, CDR3 DNA, CDR3 protein. D genes are given only for firm matches. Size tells how often a clone was seen (once, few, many) or the class of an expanded clone, and some rows leave it out.

d_gene: .; abundance: .; v_gene: TRBV6-6; j_gene: TRBJ1-5; CDR3nt: TGTGCCAGCAGTTCTCGGTCCCAGGGTAATCAGCCCCAGCATTTT; CDR3aa: CASSSRSQGNQPQHF
d_gene: .; abundance: once; v_gene: TRBV14; j_gene: TRBJ2-7; CDR3nt: TGTGCCAGCAGCCAGCTCCGGAGTATGGAGCAGTACTTC; CDR3aa: CASSQLRSMEQYF
d_gene: .; abundance: once; v_gene: TRBV3-1/TRBV3-2; j_gene: TRBJ2-3; CDR3nt: TGTGCCAGCAGCCAAGCGGTCGGGAGTAACACAGATACGCAGTATTTT; CDR3aa: CASSQAVGSNTDTQYF
d_gene: TRBD1; abundance: .; v_gene: TRBV3-1/TRBV3-2; j_gene: TRBJ1-1; CDR3nt: TGTGCCAGCAGTCCAGGGACAGTGAACACTGAAGCTTTCTTT; CDR3aa: CASSPGTVNTEAFF
d_gene: .; abundance: .; v_gene: TRBV4-3; j_gene: TRBJ1-5; CDR3nt: TGCGCCAGCAGCAAGGGGACTAATAGCAATCAGCCCCAGCATTTT; CDR3aa: CASSKGTNSNQPQHF
d_gene: .; abundance: once; v_gene: TRBV7-9; j_gene: TRBJ1-1; CDR3nt: TGTGCCAGCAGCTTAGCAGCCTTTATGAACACTGAAGCTTTCTTT; CDR3aa: CASSLAAFMNTEAFF
d_gene: .; abundance: .; v_gene: TRBV2; j_gene: TRBJ2-7; CDR3nt: TGTGCCAGCAGTGATTATAGAACAGTCTACGAGCAGTACTTC; CDR3aa: CASSDYRTVYEQYF
d_gene: .; abundance: .; v_gene: TRBV18; j_gene: TRBJ1-1; CDR3nt: TGTGCCAGCTCAACCCGGGACACTGAAGCTTTCTTT; CDR3aa: CASSTRDTEAFF
d_gene: .; abundance: .; v_gene: TRBV7-9; j_gene: TRBJ1-2; CDR3nt: TGTGCCAGCAGCCCCCAGGGGAAGGGCGGCTACACCTTC; CDR3aa: CASSPQGKGGYTF
d_gene: .; abundance: once; v_gene: TRBV6-5; j_gene: TRBJ1-3; CDR3nt: TGTGCCAGCAGTTACTCTCGCGGGAGCTCTGGAAACACCATATATTTT; CDR3aa: CASSYSRGSSGNTIYF
d_gene: .; abundance: .; v_gene: TRBV6-1; j_gene: TRBJ2-1; CDR3nt: TGTGCCAGCAGTGACCCCAGCGTAAGCTCCTACAATGAGCAGTTCTTC; CDR3aa: CASSDPSVSSYNEQFF
d_gene: .; abundance: .; v_gene: TRBV6-5; j_gene: TRBJ1-6; CDR3nt: TGTGCCAGCAGTTACGTCGCATTTAGCTCGAATTCACCCCTCCACTTT; CDR3aa: CASSYVAFSSNSPLHF
d_gene: TRBD2; abundance: .; v_gene: TRBV7-2; j_gene: TRBJ2-5; CDR3nt: TGTGCCAGCAGCTTAGAGTCTAGCGGGCTAGACCAAGAGACCCAGTACTTC; CDR3aa: CASSLESSGLDQETQYF
d_gene: TRBD1; abundance: few; v_gene: TRBV6-6; j_gene: TRBJ1-2; CDR3nt: TGTGCCAGCAGTTCCAGGGGGCCAGGCTATGGCTACACCTTC; CDR3aa: CASSSRGPGYGYTF
d_gene: TRBD2; abundance: .; v_gene: TRBV9; j_gene: TRBJ2-7; CDR3nt: TGTGCCAGCAGCGTAGCGGGGGGGATGGACGAGCAGTACTTC; CDR3aa: CASSVAGGMDEQYF
d_gene: .; abundance: .; v_gene: TRBV14; j_gene: TRBJ1-5; CDR3nt: TGTGCCAGCAGCCAACAGCGGGGGGTTGGACTCAATCAGCCCCAGCATTTT; CDR3aa: CASSQQRGVGLNQPQHF
d_gene: .; abundance: .; v_gene: TRBV18; j_gene: TRBJ2-5; CDR3nt: TGTGCCAGCTCCCCCGGTGACCAAGAGACCCAGTACTTC; CDR3aa: CASSPGDQETQYF
d_gene: .; abundance: .; v_gene: TRBV12-3/TRBV12-4; j_gene: TRBJ2-3; CDR3nt: TGTGCCAGCCGACCTGGGGCGGGGGATACGCAGTATTTT; CDR3aa: CASRPGAGDTQYF
d_gene: TRBD2; abundance: .; v_gene: TRBV19; j_gene: TRBJ2-2; CDR3nt: TGTGCCTCGACAATCGCGGGAGTGGGTACCGGGGAGCTGTTTTTT; CDR3aa: CASTIAGVGTGELFF
d_gene: .; abundance: .; v_gene: TRBV5-1; j_gene: TRBJ2-1; CDR3nt: TGCGCCAGCAGCCTTCAGGGGTTTTCCTACAATGAGCAGTTCTTC; CDR3aa: CASSLQGFSYNEQFF
d_gene: TRBD1; abundance: once; v_gene: TRBV6-5; j_gene: TRBJ1-4; CDR3nt: TGTGCCAGCAGCAACAGGGGACATAATGAAAAACTGTTTTTT; CDR3aa: CASSNRGHNEKLFF
d_gene: .; abundance: .; v_gene: TRBV18; j_gene: TRBJ1-1; CDR3nt: TGTGCCAGCTCAGGACCGGACAGCCTCTTAAAAGCTTTCTTT; CDR3aa: CASSGPDSLLKAFF
d_gene: .; abundance: .; v_gene: TRBV5-6; j_gene: TRBJ2-7; CDR3nt: TGTGCCAGCAGCTTGGCTTACTCTTTGCGGGCCAATCCCTACGAGCAGTACTTC; CDR3aa: CASSLAYSLRANPYEQYF
d_gene: TRBD1; abundance: .; v_gene: TRBV5-6; j_gene: TRBJ1-2; CDR3nt: TGTGCCAGCAGCTCTGGACAGGCCTATGGCTACACCTTC; CDR3aa: CASSSGQAYGYTF
d_gene: TRBD1; abundance: .; v_gene: TRBV2; j_gene: TRBJ2-7; CDR3nt: TGTGCCAGCAGTGAACACGGGGGACAGGGCGTTTTC; CDR3aa: CASSEHGGQGVF
d_gene: .; abundance: .; v_gene: TRBV6-5; j_gene: TRBJ1-2; CDR3nt: TGTGCCAGCAGTACCCCCGGGACGGGGGGCGGCTACACCTTC; CDR3aa: CASSTPGTGGGYTF
d_gene: TRBD2; abundance: .; v_gene: TRBV28; j_gene: TRBJ2-2; CDR3nt: TGTGCCAGCAGTCCGCTAGCGGCTAACACCGGGGAGCTGTTTTTT; CDR3aa: CASSPLAANTGELFF